The rows below give T cell receptor beta chains drawn from one sample of a study of neurological immune-mediated disorders. TCRdb re-analysed the 5' RACE reads in MiXCR, keeping a single row per CDR3 protein. The top ten hold around 2.3% of the sample, which has roughly 34,000 distinct CDR3 sequences, about 13% seen once. The sample comprised PBMCs. These TCRs come from a middle-aged woman in good health. The CDR3 runs from the conserved cysteine through the conserved F or W. Fields, in order: V gene, J gene, D gene, clone size, CDR3 length, CDR3 DNA, CDR3 protein. A D gene is named only where the DNA matches it firmly. Size values are once, few and many counts, or a class for expanded clones, and some rows have none.

TRBV25-1	TRBJ1-5	NA	many	13	TGTGCCAGCAGTGGGACGGGTAATCAGCCCCAGCATTTT	CASSGTGNQPQHF
TRBV9	TRBJ1-2	NA	many	16	TGTGCCAGCAGCGTAGCTATCGCTCTGCAGCCCTATGGCTACACCTTC	CASSVAIALQPYGYTF
TRBV5-1	TRBJ1-4	TRBD1	many	14	TGCGCCAGCAGCATTGGACAGGGTGGGGAAAAACTGTTTTTT	CASSIGQGGEKLFF
TRBV7-8	TRBJ1-1	NA	many	14	TGTGCCAGCAGCTTACGAGCAGGGAACACTGAAGCTTTCTTT	CASSLRAGNTEAFF
TRBV6-1	TRBJ1-5	TRBD1	many	13	TGTGCCAGCCACCGGGACAGGGATCAGCCCCAGCATTTT	CASHRDRDQPQHF
TRBV7-2	TRBJ1-6	NA	many	12	TGTGCCAGCAGCTTAGCCCCGGGCCTAGAGCACTTT	CASSLAPGLEHF
TRBV20-1	TRBJ2-1	TRBD2	many	13	TGCAGTGTCGTAGCGGGGGAGTACAATGAGCAGTTCTTC	CSVVAGEYNEQFF
TRBV5-1	TRBJ2-3	NA	NA	15	TGCACCAGCAGCTTAGGGGCTAGTAGAACAGATACGCAGTATTTT	CTSSLGASRTDTQYF
TRBV7-2	TRBJ2-3	NA	many	10	TGTGCCATCCGCCGGGATACGCAGTATTTT	CAIRRDTQYF
TRBV6-6	TRBJ1-1	NA	many	15	TGTGCCAGCAGTTACTCGGGGACCTCGAACACTGAAGCTTTCTTT	CASSYSGTSNTEAFF
TRBV7-2	TRBJ2-5	TRBD2	NA	18	TGTGCCAGCAGCCCGACGGGTAGCGGGGGGCCACGTGAGAAGACCCAGTACTTC	CASSPTGSGGPREKTQYF
TRBV5-1	TRBJ2-5	NA	many	12	TGCGCCAGCAGCTTGGACGTGGAGACCCAGTACTTC	CASSLDVETQYF
TRBV7-2	TRBJ1-2	TRBD1	many	17	TGTGCCAGCAGCTCCGGAGCTACAGGGGTTAATAACTATGGCTACACCTTC	CASSSGATGVNNYGYTF
TRBV6-2/TRBV6-3	TRBJ1-1	TRBD1	large	16	TGTGCCAGCAGTTGGCTGCCCGGGACAGGGGACACTGAAGCTTTCTTT	CASSWLPGTGDTEAFF
TRBV5-6	TRBJ2-7	NA	many	15	TGTGCCAGCAGCTTCGGGGGGACAGTAGCCTGGGAGCAGTACTTC	CASSFGGTVAWEQYF
TRBV9	TRBJ1-1	NA	many	15	TGTGCCAGCAGCGTAGGGCAGGTTACGAGGACTGAAGCTTTCTTT	CASSVGQVTRTEAFF
TRBV3-1	TRBJ2-1	NA	many	16	TGTGCCAGCAGCCGAGCCTTGACGCCGGACCACAATGAGCAGTTCTTC	CASSRALTPDHNEQFF
TRBV20-1	TRBJ2-7	NA	many	15	TGCAGTGCTAGAGGGGTTAGGACTCTACCCTACGAGCAGTACTTC	CSARGVRTLPYEQYF
TRBV5-1	TRBJ1-2	TRBD1	many	16	TGCGCCAGCAGCTTGGGAGACAGGGGAGTCAGCGATGGCTACACCTTC	CASSLGDRGVSDGYTF
TRBV6-5	TRBJ2-5	TRBD1	many	16	TGTGCCAGCAGTCTAGGGACAGGGACGCCCCAAGAGACCCAGTACTTC	CASSLGTGTPQETQYF
TRBV9	TRBJ2-1	NA	many	15	TGTGCCAGCAGCGTAGATGCGGCGGGATACAATGAGCAGTTCTTC	CASSVDAAGYNEQFF
TRBV6-2/TRBV6-3	TRBJ1-2	NA	many	17	TGTGCCAGCAGCCTCGTTAGTCAGACTCCAGCTAACTATGGCTACACCTTC	CASSLVSQTPANYGYTF
TRBV6-5	TRBJ2-3	NA	many	15	TGTGCCAGCAGCCTGGAAGGAGCGATGGCAGATACGCAGTATTTT	CASSLEGAMADTQYF
TRBV12-3/TRBV12-4	TRBJ2-7	NA	many	16	TGTGCCAGCAGTTTTGGGATATTCGGGGGTAGCTACGAGCAGTACTTC	CASSFGIFGGSYEQYF
TRBV6-2/TRBV6-3	TRBJ2-1	NA	many	15	TGTGCCAGCAGCCAAAGCGAGGAGGCCCCCCATGAGCAGTTCTTC	CASSQSEEAPHEQFF
TRBV12-3/TRBV12-4	TRBJ2-3	NA	many	16	TGTGCCAGCAGTTTAGCTGGCGGAGGCAGCACAGATACGCAGTATTTT	CASSLAGGGSTDTQYF
TRBV7-2	TRBJ1-2	TRBD1	NA	15	TGTGCCAGCAGCCGAGACAGGGGGGGCGGCTATGGCTACACCTTC	CASSRDRGGGYGYTF
TRBV15	TRBJ2-1	TRBD2	many	15	TGTGCCACCAGCAGAGATCCTGCGGGAGTGAATGAGCAGTTCTTC	CATSRDPAGVNEQFF
TRBV6-2/TRBV6-3	TRBJ1-2	TRBD1	many	16	TGTGCCAGCAGCCGACAGGGACAGACCCGAACCTATGGCTACACCTTC	CASSRQGQTRTYGYTF
TRBV20-1	TRBJ2-1	TRBD2	many	16	TGCAGTGCTAGAGATCGGGGGACTAGCGTGTACAATGAGCAGTTCTTC	CSARDRGTSVYNEQFF
TRBV20-1	TRBJ2-7	NA	many	11	TGCAGTGCTCAGCGATCTTACGAGCAGTACTTC	CSAQRSYEQYF
TRBV11-2	TRBJ2-6	NA	NA	14	TGTGCCAGCAGCTTCGAGTCGGGGGCCAACGTCCTGACTTTC	CASSFESGANVLTF
TRBV20-1	TRBJ2-1	TRBD2	many	16	TGCAGTGCTAGTCCGGCTAGCGGGGGTGTATGGAATGAGCAGTTCTTC	CSASPASGGVWNEQFF
TRBV20-1	TRBJ1-6	NA	medium-sized	13	TGCAGTGCTAGTGTTACAGAAAATTCACCCCTCCACTTT	CSASVTENSPLHF
TRBV7-3	TRBJ2-3	TRBD2	once	15	TGTGCCAGCAGCTTAGGAGCGGGAGTGGCAGATACGCAGTATTTT	CASSLGAGVADTQYF
TRBV27	TRBJ2-7	NA	many	11	TGTGCCAGCAGTTTTGGGGCCGAGCAGTACTTC	CASSFGAEQYF
TRBV4-3	TRBJ1-2	NA	medium-sized	15	TGCGCCAGCAGCCAAGAGCGGACCAGGCTTAGTGGCTACACCTTC	CASSQERTRLSGYTF
TRBV7-2	TRBJ2-7	NA	many	13	TGTGCCAGCAGCTTAGCGGCGACCTACGAGCAGTACTTC	CASSLAATYEQYF
TRBV6-1	TRBJ1-4	TRBD1	NA	15	TGTGCCAGCACCACGGGACAGGGGGCGGGTGAAAAACTGTTTTTT	CASTTGQGAGEKLFF
TRBV4-3	TRBJ2-1	TRBD2	many	14	TGCGCCAGCAGCCAAGATATGACCAGCGGGGCTAAGTTCTTC	CASSQDMTSGAKFF
TRBV9	TRBJ1-2	TRBD1	many	17	TGTGCCAGCAGCGCCGCTGCTCCGGGACAGGTTCTCTATGGCTACACCTTC	CASSAAAPGQVLYGYTF
TRBV12-3/TRBV12-4	TRBJ2-1	TRBD2	many	16	TGTGCCAGCACCGAGTGGGGACTAGCGGGAACCAATGAGCAGTTCTTC	CASTEWGLAGTNEQFF
TRBV7-2	TRBJ1-5	TRBD1	many	13	TGTGCCAGCACCCTGACAGGGAGTCAGCCCCAGCATTTT	CASTLTGSQPQHF
TRBV12-3/TRBV12-4	TRBJ2-5	NA	many	13	TGTGCCAGCAGTTTACAGATCCAAGAGACCCAGTACTTC	CASSLQIQETQYF
TRBV7-9	TRBJ2-7	TRBD1	many	15	TGTGCCAGCAGCAAGACAGGGTTCAACTCCTACGAGCAGTACTTC	CASSKTGFNSYEQYF
TRBV6-6	TRBJ1-1	NA	NA	14	TGTGCCAGCAGTTACGAGAGCATAAAAACTGAAGCTTTCTTT	CASSYESIKTEAFF
TRBV20-1	TRBJ2-1	TRBD2	many	13	TGCAGTGCTAGCCCCGGGGGGGGGAATGAGCAGTTCTTC	CSASPGGGNEQFF
TRBV12-3/TRBV12-4	TRBJ2-5	TRBD1	many	15	TGTGCCAGCAGTCCACCGGACAGGGACTTTGAGACCCAGTACTTC	CASSPPDRDFETQYF
TRBV12-3/TRBV12-4	TRBJ2-3	NA	many	13	TGTGCCAGCAGTTTATCAAACACAGATACGCAGTATTTT	CASSLSNTDTQYF
TRBV27	TRBJ2-7	NA	medium-sized	13	TGTGCCAGCAGAAGAAACCAGGGCTACGAGCAGTACTTC	CASRRNQGYEQYF
TRBV3-1	TRBJ2-5	NA	medium-sized	12	TGTGCCAGCAGCCTGCCGGCGGAGACCCAGTACTTC	CASSLPAETQYF
TRBV12-3/TRBV12-4	TRBJ2-1	NA	many	14	TGTGCCAGCAGTTTTATCTCGGACTACAATGAGCAGTTCTTC	CASSFISDYNEQFF
TRBV5-1	TRBJ2-4	TRBD2	many	17	TGCGCCAGCAGCTTGTCCTCGGGGGGTTCGGGCAAAAACATTCAGTACTTC	CASSLSSGGSGKNIQYF